The sequence of this T cell receptor (beta chain) was determined in a study of T cell changes during pregnancy in multiple sclerosis. This CDR3 spans 14 amino acids. V lost 5 bases and J 7 bases, leaving 19 bases between the germline ends. Germline CDR1 SGHRS, CDR2 YFSETQ. Sequenced by immunoSEQ multiplex PCR; TCRdb stores in-frame clones only, minus some. In the table there are more than 40,000 clones, 90% of which are singletons. This sequence was found in a female donor in good health, enrolled as a control in a pregnancy study. The material sequenced was peripheral blood, taken in the first trimester of pregnancy. The chain recombines TRBV5-1 with TRBJ2-7; a weak D match, TRBD2 (7 bases). CDR3 sequence reads: CASSWGGALGEQYF. DNA of the CDR3: TGCGCCAGCAGTTGGGGGGGCGCACTGGGGGAGCAGTACTTC.